Below, 29 T cell receptor beta chains from the same sample are listed, as sequenced in a study of T cells after yellow fever vaccination. TCRdb fed the 5' RACE reads into MiXCR, producing one record per CDR3 protein. Of 400,000 or so distinct CDR3 sequences detected, around a sixth appear once; the ten largest clones hold roughly a sixth. The material sequenced was PBMCs, taken before the yellow fever booster vaccination. These receptors all come from a man between 18 and 29 years old who received the YFV17D yellow fever vaccine.

In this sample, this clonotype turned up many times. The chain uses TRBV27 and TRBJ1-5; no reliable D call. V was shortened by 1 base and J by 6 bases, with 10 bases between the two germline ends. The germline CDR1 and CDR2 sequences are MNHEY and SMNVEV (reference sequence). The CDR3 length is 14 residues. CDR3 in amino acids: CASSLWYSRQPQHF. The CDR3 nucleotides are TGTGCCAGCAGTTTATGGTACAGTCGTCAGCCCCAGCATTTT.

V gene TRBV6-5 combines with J gene TRBJ2-5, with 9 bases that match TRBD2. CDR3 length equals 16 residues. The V and J ends lost 2 bases and 5 bases, in that order; junction bases with no gene match: 9. The germline V gene encodes CDR1 MNHEY and CDR2 SVGAGI. The CDR3 spells CASSYGAGGPMETQYF. The CDR3 DNA reads TGTGCCAGCAGTTACGGGGCGGGGGGGCCAATGGAGACCCAGTACTTC.

The chain couples TRBV5-1 to TRBJ2-6; D tentatively fits TRBD1 or TRBD2 (5 bases each). Germline-derived CDR1 and CDR2 are SGHRS and YFSETQ. The CDR3 loop spans 15 amino acids. The ends were cut back, 8 bases at V and 0 bases at J, with 12 bases in the middle. CDR3: CASRDGSSGANVLTF. The CDR3 DNA is TGCGCCAGTCGGGACGGCAGCTCTGGGGCCAACGTCCTGACTTTC.

This clonotype was found a few times. The rearrangement links TRBV7-3 to TRBJ2-2, with D unresolved. CDR1 is SGHTA, CDR2 FQGTGA, per germline. This CDR3 is 12 amino acids long. V lost 5 bases, J lost 6 bases, and 7 bases lay in between. CDR3 DNA: TGTGCCAGCAGCCCATGGTCCGGGGAGCTGTTTTTT. This encodes CASSPWSGELFF.

The chain links TRBV18 to TRBJ2-6; D not certain. The CDR3 has 17 amino acids. The ends were cut back, 3 bases at V and 2 bases at J, with 14 bases in the middle. Germline-derived CDR1 and CDR2 are KGHSH and LQKENI. CDR3: CASSPDLRPPGANVLTF. CDR3 coding DNA: TGTGCCAGCTCACCGGATCTAAGGCCCCCTGGGGCCAACGTCCTGACTTTC.

In its sample, this clonotype was seen a few times. The chain links TRBV7-2 to TRBJ1-2, with D maybe TRBD1 (5 bases). V lost 1 base, J lost 0 bases, and 6 bases lay in between. The CDR3 totals 14 residues. Germline-derived CDR1 and CDR2 are SGHTA and FQGNSA. The CDR3 is CASSLVGANYGYTF. In DNA, the CDR3 is TGTGCCAGCAGCTTAGTGGGGGCTAACTATGGCTACACCTTC.

This chain joins TRBV19 and TRBJ2-3; perhaps D is TRBD1 or TRBD2 (5 bases each). CDR3 size: 16 residues. The germline CDR1 and CDR2 sequences are LNHDA and SQIVND (reference sequence). Trimming removed 4 bases from V and 2 bases from J, with 16 bases in between. In DNA form, the CDR3 reads TGTGCCAGTAGTACCGGGGACCAGAGGGTCACAGATACGCAGTATTTT. This sequence encodes CASSTGDQRVTDTQYF.

The V call is TRBV12-3 or TRBV12-4, the J call TRBJ2-7, with D hard to call. The CDR3 is 14 residues long. V was pared by 2 bases and J by 2 bases, with 10 bases between. The DNA of the CDR3 is TGTGCCAGCAGTTTAAGTTTCACAGCCTACGAGCAGTACTTC. Its translation is CASSLSFTAYEQYF.

This clonotype was detected once. The chain is built from TRBV6-4 and TRBJ2-5; D possibly uses TRBD1 or TRBD2 (5 bases each). In germline, CDR1 is MRHNA, CDR2 SNTAGT. This CDR3 contains 14 residues. Trimming took off 10 bases at V and 4 bases at J, with 19 bases between the two ends. CDR3 protein: CATHLRGGGETQYF. The CDR3 DNA sequence: TGTGCCACCCATCTCCGGGGTGGGGGAGAGACCCAGTACTTC.

In its sample, this clonotype was seen a few times. The genes are TRBV5-1 and TRBJ2-1; 7 positions agree with TRBD2. The germline V gene encodes CDR1 SGHRS and CDR2 YFSETQ. With V trimmed by 4 bases and J by 9 bases, 7 bases remained unmatched. The CDR3 is made up of 13 amino acids. In DNA, the CDR3 is TGCGCCAGCAGCCCCCGGGAGGCGGGTGAGCAGTTCTTC. Its translation: CASSPREAGEQFF.

This chain links TRBV9 with TRBJ1-3; TRBD1 is a possible D gene (6 bases). The CDR3 covers 14 residues. V lost 1 base, J lost 2 bases, and 7 bases lay in between. CDR1 is SGDLS, CDR2 YYNGEE, per germline. CDR3 DNA: TGTGCCAGCAGCGTACAGGGGACTGGAAACACCATATATTTT. It codes for CASSVQGTGNTIYF.

This clonotype appeared a few times. This chain uses TRBV4-3 with TRBJ1-1, with TRBD1 identical over 9 bases. The CDR3 extends over 15 amino acids. Germline assignment: CDR1 LGHNA and CDR2 YSLEER. V shed 6 bases and J 11 bases; nucleotides not matched to a gene: 16. CDR3 protein: CASSFRPGQGWEAFF. The CDR3 DNA reads as TGCGCCAGCAGTTTCCGGCCGGGACAGGGATGGGAGGCTTTCTTT.

This clonotype was counted between two and nine times. The chain joins TRBV7-9 to TRBJ2-5, with D perhaps TRBD1 (5 bases). The germline V and J ends were trimmed by 5 bases and 2 bases, with 15 bases remaining between them. This CDR3 contains 15 residues. CDR1 SEHNR and CDR2 FQNEAQ come from the germline V gene (reference sequence). CDR3 sequence reads: CASSTAEGVQETQYF. The CDR3 region has the DNA TGTGCCAGCAGCACCGCTGAAGGGGTGCAAGAGACCCAGTACTTC.

V usage is TRBV4-1 and J usage is TRBJ1-2, with a weak D call TRBD1 (5 bases). V was clipped by 3 bases and J by 2 bases, with 13 bases between them. This CDR3 region has 15 residues. Germline V gene sequence: CDR1 MGHRA, CDR2 YSYEKL. The CDR3 DNA reads as TGCGCCAGCAGCCACCTCGGAGGGGACAACTATGGCTACACCTTC. Its translation is CASSHLGGDNYGYTF.

J is TRBJ2-2 and V is TRBV4-2; D uncertain. Germline V CDR1 and CDR2: LGHNA, YNFKEQ. This CDR3 region has 14 residues. The V and J ends lost 1 base and 4 bases respectively, with 7 bases between them. The CDR3 DNA reads TGTGCCAGCAGCCAAGTACAGACCACCGGGGAGCTGTTTTTT. Its protein product is CASSQVQTTGELFF.

The chain couples TRBV6-1 to TRBJ2-1; weak D call: TRBD1 (5 bases). Trimming removed 7 bases from V and 4 bases from J, with 11 bases in between. CDR3 length equals 13 residues. Germline V CDR1 and CDR2: MNHNS, SASEGT. The CDR3 protein is CASTRRQYNEQFF. CDR3 coding DNA: TGTGCCAGCACTAGAAGACAGTACAATGAGCAGTTCTTC.

This clonotype was seen a few times. This chain joins TRBV5-1 and TRBJ2-2; 7 bases fit TRBD2. Germline lookup yields CDR1 SGHRS and CDR2 YFSETQ. The CDR3 consists of 17 residues. Germline trimming cut 5 bases from V and 2 bases from J; bases unmatched to any gene: 12. CDR3 sequence: CASSWPPGLTNTGELFF. The CDR3 DNA reads TGCGCCAGCAGTTGGCCCCCGGGACTAACAAACACCGGGGAGCTGTTTTTT.

This clonotype was recorded a few times. The chain recombines TRBV7-2 with TRBJ1-1, with D hard to call. The germline CDR1 and CDR2 sequences are SGHTA and FQGNSA. The CDR3 consists of 12 residues. The germline V and J ends were trimmed by 5 bases and 9 bases, with 13 bases remaining between them. CDR3 coding DNA: TGTGCCAGCAGCCGGGGTGAGGAGAAAGCTTTCTTT. Amino acids: CASSRGEEKAFF. The variable domain in full, completed from reference TRBV7-2 and TRBJ1-1, reads GAGVSQSPSNKVTEKGKDVELRCDPISGHTALYWYRQSLGQGLEFLIYFQGNSAPDKSGLPSDRFSAERTGGSVSTLTIQRTQQEDSAVYLCASSRGEEKAFFGQGTRLTVV.

The chain couples TRBV10-1 to TRBJ1-1; the D gene is possibly TRBD1 (5 bases). From germline, CDR1 is WNHNN and CDR2 SYGVQD (reference sequence). CDR3 length equals 12 residues. With 4 bases removed from V and 9 bases from J, the gap between germline ends came to 12 bases. The CDR3 nucleotides read TGCGCCAGCAGTGGCTCCGGGACCCAAGCTTTCTTT. Its translation: CASSGSGTQAFF.

This sequence joins TRBV4-3 and TRBJ2-5; 15 bases are a match to TRBD2. This CDR3 spans 16 amino acids. Germline CDR1 is LGHNA and CDR2 is YSLEER. J was trimmed by 5 bases and V by 3 bases; bases with no gene match: 4. CDR3 nucleotide sequence: TGCGCCAGCAGCCACGGACTAGCGGGGGGGCGCGAGACCCAGTACTTC. It codes for CASSHGLAGGRETQYF.

This clonotype has a handful of counts. In nucleotides, the CDR3 is TGTGCCATCAGTGAGCTCGGGACAGGGGATTCACCCCTCCACTTT. It specifies CAISELGTGDSPLHF. This sequence joins TRBV10-3 and TRBJ1-6, with TRBD1 matching over 10 bases. The J segment lost 8 bases and the V segment lost 2 bases, leaving 3 bases of the junction unmatched. From germline, CDR1 is ENHRY and CDR2 SYGVKD. The CDR3 runs to 15 residues.

This clonotype occurred a few times. The chain has TRBV29-1 and TRBJ2-1; D possibly corresponds to TRBD2 (5 bases). The CDR3 covers 12 residues. Trimming stripped 5 bases from V and 5 bases from J, with 10 bases between. Per the germline V gene, CDR1 is SQVTM and CDR2 is ANQGSEA. The CDR3 loop reads CSVKTSNNEQFF. DNA for the CDR3: TGCAGCGTTAAAACTAGTAACAATGAGCAGTTCTTC.

The chain couples TRBV24-1 to TRBJ1-1, with unresolved D. The CDR3 consists of 15 residues. CDR1 is KGHDR, CDR2 SFDVKD, per germline. Trimming shortened V by 5 bases and J by 4 bases, and 16 bases separated the two germline ends. The CDR3 here is CATSGTSYGATEAFF. In nucleotides, the CDR3 is TGTGCCACCAGTGGAACCAGTTACGGCGCCACTGAAGCTTTCTTT.

The chain combines TRBV5-1 with TRBJ1-1, with D tentatively TRBD1 (5 bases). The CDR3 runs 14 residues. Trimming pared 1 base from V and 5 bases from J, leaving 12 bases between. Germline V gene lookup returns CDR1 SGHRS and CDR2 YFSETQ. DNA for the CDR3: TGCGCCAGCAGCTTGTTTGTGGAGGGGACTGAAGCTTTCTTT. Translated: CASSLFVEGTEAFF.

On this clonotype itself: At one end, the junction sequence differs from germline, possibly due to a read error. The chain employs TRBV6-6 and TRBJ2-3, with 9 nucleotides matching TRBD2. The germline CDR1 and CDR2 sequences are MNHNY and SVGAGI (reference sequence). The CDR3 sequence is 15 residues long. The CDR3 DNA follows: TGTGCCAGAAGTTTGGGACTAGCAGTTACGGATACGCAGTATTTT. Translated: CARSLGLAVTDTQYF.

The chain combines TRBV18 with TRBJ2-7; D remains ambiguous. Trimming took 6 bases from V and 2 from J, leaving 14 bases between them. CDR1 is KGHSH and CDR2 is LQKENI in the germline V gene. CDR3 length: 14 amino acids. The CDR3 region is CASSDKGGPYEQYV. The CDR3 bases are TGTGCCAGCTCCGACAAGGGCGGCCCCTACGAGCAGTACGTC.

This chain joins TRBV7-2 and TRBJ2-7; 7 bases are shared with TRBD1. This CDR3 has 16 residues. Germline assignment: CDR1 SGHTA and CDR2 FQGNSA. Trimming removed 5 bases from V and 1 base from J; junction bases left unmatched: 11. The CDR3 DNA reads TGTGCCAGCAGCCGGAGACCGGGACAGCTATCCTACGAGCAGTACTTC. It specifies CASSRRPGQLSYEQYF.

The chain is built from TRBV4-3 and TRBJ2-3; 7 bases line up with TRBD1. The junction had 7 bases not matched to a gene; V was cut back by 0 bases and J by 1 base. Germline V gene lookup returns CDR1 LGHNA and CDR2 YSLEER. The CDR3 consists of 17 residues. As DNA, the CDR3 is TGCGCCAGCAGCCAAGAAGTACGGACAGGTCGCACAGATACGCAGTATTTT. Residues: CASSQEVRTGRTDTQYF.

This clonotype has a handful of counts. The chain combines TRBV20-1 with TRBJ2-1, with D maybe TRBD2 (5 bases). Germline values: CDR1 DFQATT, CDR2 SNEGSKA (reference sequence). This CDR3 region has 17 residues. V was shortened by 6 bases and J by 2 bases, with 23 bases between the two germline ends. CDR3 protein: CSARSSTTLFTYNEQFF. CDR3 nucleotides: TGCAGTGCCCGCTCCTCGACTACCCTCTTTACCTACAATGAGCAGTTCTTC.